Shown below are 15 T cell receptor beta chains from a single sample sequenced in a study of T cells in Graves' hyperthyroidism and ophthalmopathy. Amplified TCR beta CDR3 regions derived from RNA transcripts. A first-round RT-PCR of the TCR CDR3 used the HTBI primer set. MiXCR, applied by TCRdb to the multiplex PCR reads, yields one record per CDR3 protein. The data show roughly 840,000 distinct CDR3 sequences, over 35% seen once. Sequenced: blood. These TCRs come from a man between 18 and 29 years old with Graves' hyperthyroidism.

The rearrangement uses TRBV2 and TRBJ1-3, with 8 bases identical to TRBD1. CDR1 is SNHLY, CDR2 FYNNEI, per germline. After removal of 5 bases from V and 7 bases from J, the junction contained 16 bases not matched to a gene. The CDR3 contains 17 residues. This CDR3 reads CASSYIDAGGRGNTIYF. CDR3 in DNA: TGTGCCAGCAGTTACATTGACGCAGGGGGCAGAGGGAACACCATATATTTT.

This clonotype was observed many times. The chain has TRBV7-8 and TRBJ2-2, with D perhaps assigned TRBD1 or TRBD2 (5 bases each). V gave up 4 bases and J gave up 1 base, with 10 bases separating them. Germline V lookup: CDR1 SGHVS, CDR2 FQNEAQ. The CDR3 spans 15 residues. Here the CDR3 reads CASSWGRWNTGELFF. CDR3 DNA: TGTGCCAGCAGCTGGGGACGGTGGAACACCGGGGAGCTGTTTTTT.

The chain carries TRBV7-3 and TRBJ2-5; tentatively, D is TRBD1 (5 bases). In germline, CDR1 is SGHTA, CDR2 FQGTGA. CDR3 length: 17 amino acids. V lost 3 bases, J lost 4 bases, and 21 bases lay in between. CDR3 in amino acids: CASSLATKGRWGETQYF. DNA for the CDR3: TGTGCCAGCAGCTTGGCCACCAAGGGGCGGTGGGGAGAGACCCAGTACTTC.

This clonotype was observed a few times. V and J are TRBV12-3 or TRBV12-4 and TRBJ2-2; TRBD1 agrees at 10 bases. J lost 5 bases, V lost 7 bases, and 10 bases had no gene match. The length of the CDR3 is 16 residues. The CDR3 DNA reads TGTGCCAGCATCAGACAGGGGGCAAGTTTAACCGGGGAGCTGTTTTTT. It codes for CASIRQGASLTGELFF.

The V call is TRBV7-2, the J call TRBJ2-7, with a weak D call TRBD1 (6 bases). CDR3 size: 12 residues. Germline V gene data show CDR1 as SGHTA and CDR2 as FQGNSA. The V end lost 8 bases, the J end lost 7 bases, and 15 bases lay between the germline ends. CDR3 nucleotides: TGTGCCAGCGTCCCGGACAGCCCTGAGCAGTACTTC. This encodes CASVPDSPEQYF.

V and J are TRBV11-2 and TRBJ1-1; 7 nucleotides line up with TRBD1. The CDR3 is 13 amino acids. Germline V gene lookup returns CDR1 SGHAT and CDR2 FQNNGV. V gave up 4 bases and J gave up 10 bases; unmatched junction bases: 9. The CDR3 DNA sequence: TGTGCCAGCAGCTCCCGACAAGGGGGCGTAGCTTTCTTT. It is translated as CASSSRQGGVAFF. The variable domain in full, with the rest retrieved from reference TRBV11-2 and TRBJ1-1, is EAGVAQSPRYKIIEKRQSVAFWCNPISGHATLYWYQQILGQGPKLLIQFQNNGVVDDSQLPKDRFSAERLKGVDSTLKIQPAKLEDSAVYLCASSSRQGGVAFFGQGTRLTVV.

In DNA form, the CDR3 reads TGCAGCTTAGGTGACTATGGCTACACCTTC. It codes for CSLGDYGYTF. This chain links TRBV29-1 with TRBJ1-2, with no clear D. Looked up from germline, CDR1 is SQVTM and CDR2 is ANQGSEA. The V end lost 8 bases, the J end lost 3 bases, and 7 bases lay between the germline ends. This CDR3 contains 10 residues.

The rearrangement uses TRBV9 and TRBJ1-2, with D maybe TRBD1 (5 bases). V was trimmed by 7 bases and J by 6 bases, leaving 13 bases between them. This CDR3 contains 12 residues. Per germline, CDR1 SGDLS and CDR2 YYNGEE. Here the CDR3 reads CASSRGLNGYTF. CDR3 DNA sequence: TGTGCCAGCTCTAGGGGCCTTAATGGCTACACCTTC.

The V call is TRBV10-3, the J call TRBJ1-1; D unresolved. Germline CDR1 ENHRY, CDR2 SYGVKD. V was pared by 0 bases and J by 4 bases, with 6 bases between. CDR3 size: 13 residues. The CDR3 bases are TGTGCCATCAGTGAGTCGAGAACCACTGAAGCTTTCTTT. It is translated as CAISESRTTEAFF.

This clonotype was detected only a few times. V gene TRBV5-6 combines with J gene TRBJ2-2, with D unclear. Germline V gene lookup returns CDR1 SGHDT and CDR2 YYEEEE. The CDR3 contains 13 residues. V lost 4 bases, J lost 7 bases, and 11 bases lay in between. The CDR3 sequence: CASSPEKSGELFF. Written as DNA, the CDR3 is TGTGCCAGCAGCCCCGAGAAGAGCGGGGAGCTGTTTTTT.

This clonotype was found many times. CDR3 sequence (DNA): TGCAGCGTAAGGGCCCTCGGGGGGTATGGCTACACCTTC. It codes for CSVRALGGYGYTF. This sequence joins TRBV29-1 and TRBJ1-2; tentative D call: TRBD1 (5 bases). The length of the CDR3 is 13 residues. Trimming cost V 6 bases and J 5 bases, with 16 bases left between them. The germline CDR1 and CDR2 sequences are SQVTM and ANQGSEA.

The V and J genes are TRBV7-3 and TRBJ2-7; D is uncertain. Germline V CDR1 and CDR2: SGHTA, FQGTGA. V shed 6 bases and J shed 3 bases, with 12 bases lying between them. The length of the CDR3 is 13 residues. Here the CDR3 reads CASSYSQHYEQYF. The CDR3 DNA sequence: TGTGCCAGCAGTTACTCACAGCACTACGAGCAGTACTTC.

The CDR3 here is CASSAPGATFF. The CDR3 coding sequence is TGTGCCAGCAGTGCCCCGGGGGCAACTTTCTTT. J is TRBJ1-1 and V is TRBV6-5, with D possibly matching TRBD1 (6 bases). The V gene's germline CDR1 is MNHEY and CDR2 SVGAGI. V was cut by 5 bases and J by 12 bases, with 13 bases left in between. The CDR3 loop spans 11 amino acids.

This clonotype came up many times. J is TRBJ1-6 and V is TRBV20-1; no clear D. The CDR3 has 14 residues. Deletions cut 5 bases from V and 6 bases from J, with 14 bases between. Germline CDR1 and CDR2: DFQATT and SNEGSKA (reference sequence). The CDR3 loop reads CSALHEGRNSPLHF. The CDR3 DNA follows: TGCAGTGCTCTCCACGAGGGTCGTAATTCACCCCTCCACTTT.

The CDR3 here is CASSRGQGIEAFF. DNA for the CDR3: TGTGCCAGTAGTAGGGGACAGGGGATTGAAGCTTTCTTT. This chain connects TRBV19 to TRBJ1-1; 10 positions agree with TRBD1. The CDR3 contains 13 residues. J gave up 7 bases and V 4 bases, and 3 bases lay outside the gene matches. Germline V gene data show CDR1 as LNHDA and CDR2 as SQIVND (reference sequence).